A single sample gave rise to the 5 T cell receptor beta chains below, sequenced in a study of read filtering for tumor transcriptome and immune sequencing. This library used around 400 ng RNA and molecular barcoded adaptors spanning alpha/delta and beta/gamma chains. TCRdb redid the calling of the reads with MiXCR, one entry per CDR3 protein. The sample has 9,000 to 9,500 distinct CDR3 sequences, roughly 15% seen once. Sequencing was done on a sample of a population of CD138-negative cells sorted from bone marrow. The receptors were gathered from a donor at least 40 years old with multiple myeloma.

This clonotype turned up a few times. The gene calls are TRBV11-2 and TRBJ1-3; D is ambiguous. Germline CDR1 reads SGHAT; CDR2 reads FQNNGV. V shed 10 bases and J shed 0 bases, with 10 bases lying between them. The CDR3 loop spans 13 amino acids. Here the CDR3 DNA reads TGTGCCACCTCGATTTACTCTGGAAACACCATATATTTT. It specifies CATSIYSGNTIYF.

The chain recombines TRBV14 with TRBJ2-3; 8 bases are shared with TRBD2. Unmatched junction bases numbered 2, after V lost 5 bases and J lost 4 bases. The CDR3 consists of 13 residues. CDR1 and CDR2 from the germline V gene are SGHDN and FVKESK. CDR3 DNA sequence: TGTGCCAGCAGCTACGGGGGGGCAGATACGCAGTATTTT. Translating it yields CASSYGGADTQYF.

This clonotype has at least ten counts. The chain has TRBV7-9 and TRBJ1-2, with 9 bases identical to TRBD1. Germline CDR1 is SEHNR and CDR2 is FQNEAQ (reference sequence). With V trimmed by 1 base and J by 4 bases, 4 bases remained unmatched. The CDR3 runs 15 residues. The CDR3 sequence: CASSLGGQGSYGYTF. CDR3 nucleotide sequence: TGTGCCAGCAGCTTAGGAGGACAGGGGAGCTATGGCTACACCTTC.

This clonotype was counted at least ten times. The J gene is TRBJ2-3, the V gene TRBV20-1, with TRBD2 matching over 9 bases. The CDR3 has 12 amino acids. V shed 5 bases, J shed 7 bases, and the junction held 4 bases outside the gene matches. The germline gives CDR1 DFQATT, CDR2 SNEGSKA (reference sequence). CDR3 DNA sequence: TGCAGTGCTGAGACTAGCGGTTATACGCAGTATTTT. It translates to CSAETSGYTQYF.

A note on this clonotype: A read error likely explains this, since a far larger clone differs by one base. The chain uses TRBV6-5 and TRBJ2-3; TRBD2 matches at 12 bases. This CDR3 is 15 amino acids long. Germline CDR1 reads MNHEY; CDR2 reads SVGAGI. Trimming cost V 6 bases and J 4 bases; bases outside gene matches: 5. CDR3 DNA: TGTGCCAGCAGCCCCCCTAGCGGGGGGGCAGATACGCAGTATTTT. This translates into CASSPPSGGADTQYF.